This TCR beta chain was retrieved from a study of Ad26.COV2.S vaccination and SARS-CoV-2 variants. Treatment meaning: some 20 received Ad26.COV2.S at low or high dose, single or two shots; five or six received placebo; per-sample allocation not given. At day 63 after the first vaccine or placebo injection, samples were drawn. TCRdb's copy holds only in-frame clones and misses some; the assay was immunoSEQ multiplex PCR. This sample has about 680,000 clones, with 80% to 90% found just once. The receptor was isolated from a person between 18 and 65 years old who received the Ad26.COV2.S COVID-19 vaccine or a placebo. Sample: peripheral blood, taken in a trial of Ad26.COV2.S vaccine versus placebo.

In DNA, the CDR3 is TGTGCCAGCAGTACCCAATGGACAGGGGAAACTGAAGCTTTCTTT. Translating it yields CASSTQWTGETEAFF. The chain has TRBV27 and TRBJ1-1; TRBD1 aligns across 9 bases. Germline trimming cut 5 bases from V and 5 bases from J; bases unmatched to any gene: 9. In germline, CDR1 is MNHEY, CDR2 SMNVEV (reference sequence). The CDR3 consists of 15 residues.